This TCR beta chain was observed in a study of blood T cell repertoires in COVID-19. TCRdb's table, derived via immunoSEQ multiplex PCR, lists solely in-frame clones and lacks some. The table lists about 180,000 clones, 70% to 85% of them singletons. Residents of about two dozen US areas, aged about 18 to 89 years, made up the participants. Donors of Cohort 3 who recovered were those that had two negative PCRs, clearance, or symptom resolution. The CDR3 contains 16 residues. The trim removed 2 bases at V and 0 bases at J, leaving 6 bases unmatched. The germline CDR1 and CDR2 sequences are MGHRA and YSYEKL.

The chain joins TRBV4-1 to TRBJ1-1, with 7 bases matching TRBD1. Sequenced input: PBMCs or T cells enriched from blood (not recorded which). The sequence was obtained from a man in his fifties or sixties who had recovered from COVID-19. The CDR3 is CASSQPRQGMNTEAFF. The CDR3 DNA reads TGCGCCAGCAGCCAACCACGACAGGGAATGAACACTGAAGCTTTCTTT.